The 14 T cell receptor beta chains presented below share a single source sample, sequenced in a study of tumor-infiltrating lymphocytes in localized non-small cell lung cancer. The assay was immunoSEQ multiplex PCR, and TCRdb's table has in-frame clones only and misses some. Of 10,000 to 15,000 clones listed, under 70% are singletons. The sequenced sample consisted of lung tumor tissue. The source of these receptors is a human donor with non-small cell lung cancer.

The V and J genes are TRBV7-2 and TRBJ2-4; 11 bases line up with TRBD1. The V gene's germline CDR1 is SGHTA and CDR2 FQGNSA. The J segment lost 6 bases and the V segment lost 5 bases, leaving 9 bases of the junction unmatched. The CDR3 consists of 16 residues. CDR3 in DNA: TGTGCCAGCAGCCCCCGGGACAGGGGGTCGAGAAACATTCAGTACTTC. Its translation is CASSPRDRGSRNIQYF. The entire variable domain, with the rest obtained from reference TRBV7-2 and TRBJ2-4, is as follows: GAGVSQSPSNKVTEKGKDVELRCDPISGHTALYWYRQSLGQGLEFLIYFQGNSAPDKSGLPSDRFSAERTGGSVSTLTIQRTQQEDSAVYLCASSPRDRGSRNIQYFGAGTRLSVL.

This chain joins TRBV7-9 and TRBJ2-7; no clear D. Germline CDR1 reads SEHNR; CDR2 reads FQNEAQ (reference sequence). The CDR3 runs 12 residues. Trimming cost V 4 bases and J 6 bases, with 10 bases left between them. CDR3 sequence (DNA): TGTGCCAGCAGCTCTCTGGGGATCGAGCAGTACTTC. Translating gives CASSSLGIEQYF.

This clone occurred a few times. This chain connects TRBV9 to TRBJ1-5; no clear D. Germline loops: CDR1 SGDLS, CDR2 YYNGEE. This CDR3 region has 13 residues. The V gene lost 5 bases and the J gene lost 3 bases, with 9 bases spanning the gap. Here the CDR3 DNA reads TGTGCCAGCAGTCCGGGGTTCAATCAGCCCCAGCATTTT. Its protein product is CASSPGFNQPQHF.

This clone has just a few counts. This chain uses TRBV5-6 with TRBJ1-2; D remains unclear. V lost 3 bases to trimming and J lost 4 bases, with 19 bases between them. Germline assignment: CDR1 SGHDT and CDR2 YYEEEE. The CDR3 loop spans 16 amino acids. The CDR3 DNA sequence: TGTGCCAGCAGCTCCCAGCAGCGGAGGTATGCCTATGGCTACACCTTC. This encodes CASSSQQRRYAYGYTF.

The rearrangement links TRBV7-9 to TRBJ2-4; D is unresolved. Germline V CDR1 and CDR2: SEHNR, FQNEAQ (reference sequence). The CDR3 spans 16 residues. Between the trimmed V and J ends, which lost 5 bases and 3 bases, there was a span of 17 bases. Here the CDR3 reads CASSPRVWASKNIQYF. CDR3 nucleotides: TGTGCCAGCAGCCCCCGCGTTTGGGCCAGCAAAAACATTCAGTACTTC.

The chain has TRBV6-1 and TRBJ2-7; D perhaps matches TRBD2 (5 bases). The CDR3 covers 15 residues. In germline, CDR1 is MNHNS, CDR2 SASEGT. V was cut by 2 bases and J by 0 bases, with 11 bases left in between. CDR3 loop: CASSETGSYSYEQYF. CDR3 sequence (DNA): TGTGCCAGCAGTGAAACGGGGTCATACTCCTACGAGCAGTACTTC.

In regard to this clone: Within the sample, other DNA sequences also encode this same CDR3. The chain uses TRBV19 and TRBJ2-3; unclear D gene. V lost 5 bases and J 2 bases, leaving 11 bases between the germline ends. Germline lookup yields CDR1 LNHDA and CDR2 SQIVND (reference sequence). The CDR3 extends over 14 amino acids. The CDR3: CASSRQRDTDTQYF. CDR3 coding DNA: TGTGCCAGTAGTCGACAAAGGGACACAGATACGCAGTATTTT.

The V gene is TRBV6-5, the J gene TRBJ1-5, with 9 positions matching TRBD1. The germline V gene encodes CDR1 MNHEY and CDR2 SVGAGI. Trimming removed 4 bases from V and 6 bases from J; junction bases left unmatched: 7. CDR3 length: 15 amino acids. The CDR3 spells CASSFPGQGGQPQHF. DNA for the CDR3: TGTGCCAGCAGTTTCCCGGGACAGGGAGGTCAGCCCCAGCATTTT.

This clone was seen more than once but under ten times. The chain is built from TRBV6-5 and TRBJ1-2; D is perhaps TRBD1 (5 bases). Germline CDR1 reads MNHEY; CDR2 reads SVGAGI. CDR3 size: 16 residues. Trimming took off 0 bases at V and 4 bases at J, with 15 bases between the two ends. The CDR3 DNA reads as TGTGCCAGCAGTTACTCCGGGACGGTACTAAGCTATGGCTACACCTTC. Translated, it gives CASSYSGTVLSYGYTF.

In its sample, this clone ranks as medium-sized (0.01 to 0.1%). This rearrangement joins TRBV18 to TRBJ1-1; D unresolved. The V end was cut by 4 bases, the J end by 5 bases, with 14 bases between. CDR1 KGHSH and CDR2 LQKENI come from the germline V gene. The CDR3 is 14 amino acids. CDR3 loop: CASSRHIPRTEAFF. CDR3 nucleotides: TGTGCCAGCTCACGACATATTCCTAGGACTGAAGCTTTCTTT.

J is TRBJ2-1 and V is TRBV5-1; possibly TRBD2 for D (6 bases). Trimming took off 2 bases at V and 10 bases at J, with 7 bases between the two ends. The CDR3 extends over 11 amino acids. Germline V gives CDR1 SGHRS, CDR2 YFSETQ. In DNA, the CDR3 is TGCGCCAGCAGCTTACGGGAGGAGCAGTTCTTC. The encoded protein is CASSLREEQFF.

This sequence joins TRBV19 and TRBJ2-2; perhaps D is TRBD1 or TRBD2 (5 bases each). The V gene lost 0 bases and the J gene lost 3 bases, with 11 bases spanning the gap. In germline, CDR1 is LNHDA, CDR2 SQIVND (reference sequence). The CDR3 sequence is 16 residues long. The CDR3 nucleotides are TGTGCCAGTAGTATAGAGAGGGGAAGGGACACCGGGGAGCTGTTTTTT. This codes for CASSIERGRDTGELFF. Using reference TRBV19 and TRBJ2-2 for the parts outside the CDR3, the full variable domain is DGGITQSPKYLFRKEGQNVTLSCEQNLNHDAMYWYRQDPGQGLRLIYYSQIVNDFQKGDIAEGYSVSREKKESFPLTVTSAQKNPTAFYLCASSIERGRDTGELFFGEGSRLTVL.

The chain combines TRBV5-4 with TRBJ2-3; 8 bases are shared with TRBD1. This CDR3 has 15 amino acids. Germline lookup yields CDR1 SGHNT and CDR2 YYREEE (reference sequence). With 0 bases clipped from V and 2 bases from J, the junction kept 2 bases outside the gene matches. The CDR3 here is CASSLGTGITDTQYF. CDR3 sequence (DNA): TGTGCCAGCAGCTTGGGGACAGGGATCACAGATACGCAGTATTTT.

V usage is TRBV7-2 and J usage is TRBJ2-1; 12 positions match TRBD2. The CDR3 is made up of 14 amino acids. Germline lookup yields CDR1 SGHTA and CDR2 FQGNSA. V trimming: 5 bases; J trimming: 8 bases; junction bases outside the gene matches: 4. The CDR3 nucleotides read TGTGCCAGCAGCGGGACTAGCGGGTTCGATGAGCAGTTCTTC. It encodes CASSGTSGFDEQFF. The full variable domain, in which reference TRBV7-2 and TRBJ2-1 provide the parts outside the CDR3, is GAGVSQSPSNKVTEKGKDVELRCDPISGHTALYWYRQSLGQGLEFLIYFQGNSAPDKSGLPSDRFSAERTGGSVSTLTIQRTQQEDSAVYLCASSGTSGFDEQFFGPGTRLTVL.